A single sample is the source of the 22 T cell receptor beta chains below, sequenced in a study of blood T cell repertoires in COVID-19. The table came from immunoSEQ multiplex PCR; TCRdb's copy has only in-frame clones and leaves some out. The repertoire holds 200,000 to 250,000 clones, with about nine tenths as singletons. Source material: peripheral blood. The receptor source for this set is a man between 60 and 75 years old with acute or convalescent COVID-19.

About this clone itself: In the same sample, other DNA sequences code for this CDR3. The V gene is TRBV28, the J gene TRBJ2-7; no firm D call. V was cut by 3 bases and J by 4 bases, with 7 bases left in between. This CDR3 is 12 amino acids long. Looked up from germline, CDR1 is MDHEN and CDR2 is SYDVKM. CDR3 residues: CASSFRGYEQYF. In nucleotides, the CDR3 is TGTGCCAGCAGTTTTAGAGGATACGAGCAGTACTTC.

The chain uses TRBV10-3 and TRBJ1-4; TRBD1 might be the D (6 bases). In germline, CDR1 is ENHRY, CDR2 SYGVKD. Trimming removed 10 bases at V and 4 bases at J, with 16 bases between. The CDR3 loop spans 14 amino acids. The CDR3 DNA sequence: TGTGCCAGCAATCCGGGACACCTTAATGAAAAACTGTTTTTT. Residues: CASNPGHLNEKLFF.

The CDR3 DNA follows: TGTGCCAGCAGTGAAAGCGGGAGAAAGAGCGAGCAGTACTTC. Its protein product is CASSESGRKSEQYF. The chain is built from TRBV6-1 and TRBJ2-7, with 8 positions matching TRBD2. Germline CDR1 and CDR2: MNHNS and SASEGT. The CDR3 spans 14 residues. Trimming cost V 2 bases and J 6 bases; bases outside gene matches: 6.

The chain couples TRBV6-2 or TRBV6-3 to TRBJ1-2, with D unclear. CDR3 length equals 12 residues. V lost 5 bases, J lost 8 bases, and 12 bases lay in between. Germline-derived CDR1 and CDR2 are MNHEY and SVGEGT. In DNA form, the CDR3 reads TGTGCCAGCAGTGGACTTACTGAAGGCTACACCTTC. It translates to CASSGLTEGYTF.

The chain carries TRBV28 and TRBJ2-7; D gene unclear. The CDR3 spans 11 residues. CDR1 is MDHEN, CDR2 SYDVKM, per germline. Trimming took 5 bases from V and 6 from J, leaving 8 bases between them. CDR3 nucleotide sequence: TGTGCCAGCAGTCCCTTCCGCGAGCAGTACTTC. It codes for CASSPFREQYF.

The rearrangement links TRBV5-8 to TRBJ2-7; possible D gene TRBD1, 5 bases. This CDR3 is built from 13 residues. Germline values: CDR1 SGHTS, CDR2 YDEGEE. With 0 bases removed from V and 3 bases from J, the gap between germline ends came to 7 bases. The CDR3 coding sequence is TGTGCCAGCAGCTTGGTAAGGGGCTACGAGCAGTACTTC. The encoded protein is CASSLVRGYEQYF.

In its sample, this clone was seen once. The genes are TRBV6-6 and TRBJ2-1; tentative D call: TRBD2 (5 bases). Germline values: CDR1 MNHNY, CDR2 SVGAGI (reference sequence). V was shortened by 6 bases and J by 0 bases, with 9 bases between the two germline ends. The CDR3 is 14 residues long. CDR3 in DNA: TGTGCCAGCAGAGTGGGGAGCTCCTACAATGAGCAGTTCTTC. Encoded protein: CASRVGSSYNEQFF.

This rearrangement joins TRBV6-5 to TRBJ2-1; 10 bases are a match to TRBD1. V lost 6 bases and J lost 9; bases outside the gene matches: 5. The CDR3 consists of 13 residues. Germline loops: CDR1 MNHEY, CDR2 SVGAGI. The DNA for the CDR3 is TGTGCCAGCAGGCCGACAGGGGGCGGTGAGCAGTTCTTC. The encoded protein is CASRPTGGGEQFF.

The chain is built from TRBV11-3 and TRBJ2-3, with D maybe TRBD2 (5 bases). V dropped 8 bases and J dropped 0 bases, with 12 bases sitting between them. The germline V gene has CDR1 SGHNT and CDR2 YENEEA. The CDR3 extends over 14 amino acids. CDR3 nucleotide sequence: TGTGCCAGCGGAACCAGGACTAGCACAGATACGCAGTATTTT. It yields the protein CASGTRTSTDTQYF.

The chain joins TRBV25-1 to TRBJ2-7; TRBD2 matches 7 bases. Germline CDR1 and CDR2: MGHDK and SYGVNS. With V trimmed by 5 bases and J by 0 bases, 10 bases remained unmatched. The CDR3 contains 16 residues. The CDR3 spells CASSTYSGLSSYEQYF. CDR3 in DNA: TGTGCCAGCAGTACTTATAGCGGGCTTAGCTCCTACGAGCAGTACTTC.

The V call is TRBV11-3, the J call TRBJ1-1; D may be TRBD1 (6 bases). This CDR3 has 15 amino acids. In germline, CDR1 is SGHNT, CDR2 YENEEA. The V end lost 3 bases, the J end lost 2 bases, and 13 bases lay between the germline ends. The CDR3 region has the DNA TGTGCCAGCAGCTTCGGGGGGGCGAGTAACACTGAAGCTTTCTTT. Protein: CASSFGGASNTEAFF. The full variable domain, in which reference TRBV11-3 and TRBJ1-1 provide the parts outside the CDR3, is EAGVVQSPRYKIIEKKQPVAFWCNPISGHNTLYWYLQNLGQGPELLIRYENEEAVDDSQLPKDRFSAERLKGVDSTLKIQPAELGDSAVYLCASSFGGASNTEAFFGQGTRLTVV.

The V and J genes are TRBV3-1 (or the pseudogene TRBV3-2) and TRBJ1-5; D remains ambiguous. The CDR3 sequence is 13 residues long. Trimming pared 0 bases from V and 4 bases from J, leaving 4 bases between. Germline CDR1 and CDR2: LGHDT and YNNKEL (reference sequence). CDR3 loop: CASSQDSNQPQHF. DNA of the CDR3: TGTGCCAGCAGCCAAGACAGTAATCAGCCCCAGCATTTT.

The genes are TRBV7-2 and TRBJ1-4; perhaps TRBD1 as D (6 bases). This CDR3 is 16 amino acids long. Germline V gives CDR1 SGHTA, CDR2 FQGNSA. V shed 3 bases and J shed 0 bases, with 11 bases lying between them. The CDR3 DNA reads as TGTGCCAGCAGCTTCCTAGGGGGGGCAACTAATGAAAAACTGTTTTTT. Translation gives CASSFLGGATNEKLFF.

The rearrangement links TRBV29-1 to TRBJ2-5; TRBD2 matches 9 bases. V lost 7 bases to trimming and J lost 1 base; unmatched junction nucleotides: 7. CDR3 length: 14 residues. Germline CDR1 SQVTM, CDR2 ANQGSEA. The CDR3 protein is CSAGASGTQETQYF. The DNA for the CDR3 is TGCAGCGCTGGTGCTAGCGGGACCCAAGAGACCCAGTACTTC.

The V call is TRBV7-2, the J call TRBJ2-1; the D gene is possibly TRBD2 (5 bases). This CDR3 has 15 residues. Germline CDR1 SGHTA, CDR2 FQGNSA. Deletions cut 1 base from V and 3 bases from J, with 10 bases between. The CDR3 nucleotides are TGTGCCAGCAGCTTAGAACCCGCGGGCTACAATGAGCAGTTCTTC. Translated: CASSLEPAGYNEQFF.

This chain joins TRBV19 and TRBJ1-1, with 8 positions matching TRBD1. Germline CDR1 LNHDA, CDR2 SQIVND (reference sequence). The CDR3 runs 15 residues. The ends lost 3 bases at V and 4 bases at J; junction bases unmatched: 7. CDR3 in DNA: TGTGCCAGTAGTATTAGGAGACAGGGGCCCACTGAAGCTTTCTTT. Protein product: CASSIRRQGPTEAFF. Full variable domain (outside the CDR3, taken from reference TRBV19 and TRBJ1-1): DGGITQSPKYLFRKEGQNVTLSCEQNLNHDAMYWYRQDPGQGLRLIYYSQIVNDFQKGDIAEGYSVSREKKESFPLTVTSAQKNPTAFYLCASSIRRQGPTEAFFGQGTRLTVV.

This clone showed up just a few times. This sequence joins TRBV9 and TRBJ1-2, with 8 bases matching TRBD1. The V and J ends lost 0 bases and 6 bases, in that order; junction bases with no gene match: 7. CDR1 is SGDLS, CDR2 YYNGEE, per germline. The CDR3 length is 15 residues. The CDR3 DNA follows: TGTGCCAGCAGCGTAGGTGGACAGGGTCGAAATGGCTACACCTTC. It specifies CASSVGGQGRNGYTF.

The CDR3 here is CASSPSGIQETQYF. CDR3 sequence (DNA): TGTGCCAGCAGCCCTTCGGGGATACAAGAGACCCAGTACTTC. The rearrangement joins TRBV7-2 to TRBJ2-5; a possible D gene is TRBD2 (5 bases). This CDR3 spans 14 amino acids. Germline V CDR1 and CDR2: SGHTA, FQGNSA. Trimming removed 5 bases at V and 2 bases at J, with 12 bases between.

This clone appeared a single time. The V call is TRBV6-5, the J call TRBJ2-1, with 7 nucleotides matching TRBD2. Germline CDR1 reads MNHEY; CDR2 reads SVGAGI. The CDR3 is 14 amino acids. The V segment lost 8 bases and the J segment 4 bases; nucleotides outside the gene matches: 8. The CDR3 protein is CASLALGGYNEQFF. In DNA form, the CDR3 reads TGTGCCAGCTTGGCCTTGGGAGGGTACAATGAGCAGTTCTTC.

This clone has more than one count but fewer than ten. The chain links TRBV7-3 to TRBJ1-3; the D is unclear. Trimming removed 2 bases from V and 2 bases from J, with 13 bases in between. The CDR3 contains 16 residues. Germline V gene data show CDR1 as SGHTA and CDR2 as FQGTGA. In DNA form, the CDR3 reads TGTGCCAGCAGCTTAGACGCAGGAGCGGCTGGAAACACCATATATTTT. Protein sequence: CASSLDAGAAGNTIYF.

The chain is built from TRBV28 and TRBJ2-1; D is ambiguous. The CDR3 loop spans 16 amino acids. Trimming stripped 5 bases from V and 4 bases from J, with 18 bases between. Germline CDR1 reads MDHEN; CDR2 reads SYDVKM. CDR3 protein: CASSATATQTYNEQFF. CDR3 nucleotides: TGTGCCAGCAGTGCCACCGCGACACAAACTTACAATGAGCAGTTCTTC.

V usage is TRBV5-4 and J usage is TRBJ1-2, with D possibly matching TRBD1 (6 bases). The germline CDR1 and CDR2 sequences are SGHNT and YYREEE (reference sequence). The CDR3 is made up of 14 amino acids. Trimming pared 1 base from V and 5 bases from J, leaving 12 bases between. CDR3 residues: CASSLIQQGYGYTF. For the CDR3, the DNA is TGTGCCAGCAGCTTGATCCAGCAGGGGTATGGCTACACCTTC.